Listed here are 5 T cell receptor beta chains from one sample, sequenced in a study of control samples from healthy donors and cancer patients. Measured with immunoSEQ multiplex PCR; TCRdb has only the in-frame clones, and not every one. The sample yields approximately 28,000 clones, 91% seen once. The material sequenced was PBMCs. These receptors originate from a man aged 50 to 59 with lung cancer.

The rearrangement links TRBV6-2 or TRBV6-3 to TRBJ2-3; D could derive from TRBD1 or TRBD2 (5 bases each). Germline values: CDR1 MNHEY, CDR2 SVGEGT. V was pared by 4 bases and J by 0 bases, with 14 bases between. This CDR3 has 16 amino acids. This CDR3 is CASSSAGTASTDTQYF. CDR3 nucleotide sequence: TGTGCCAGCAGTTCCGCCGGGACGGCTAGCACAGATACGCAGTATTTT.

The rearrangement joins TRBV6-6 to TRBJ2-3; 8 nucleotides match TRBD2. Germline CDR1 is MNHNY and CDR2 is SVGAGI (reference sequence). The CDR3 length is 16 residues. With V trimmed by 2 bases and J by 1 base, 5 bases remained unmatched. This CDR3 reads CASSYGISGGTDTQYF. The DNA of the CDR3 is TGTGCCAGCAGTTACGGGATTAGCGGGGGCACAGATACGCAGTATTTT.

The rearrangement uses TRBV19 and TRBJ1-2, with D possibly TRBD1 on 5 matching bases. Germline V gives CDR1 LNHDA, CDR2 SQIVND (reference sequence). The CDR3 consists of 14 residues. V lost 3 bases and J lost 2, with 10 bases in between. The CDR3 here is CASSIPGLNYGYTF. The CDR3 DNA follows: TGTGCCAGTAGTATCCCGGGGCTCAACTATGGCTACACCTTC. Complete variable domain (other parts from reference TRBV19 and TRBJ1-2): DGGITQSPKYLFRKEGQNVTLSCEQNLNHDAMYWYRQDPGQGLRLIYYSQIVNDFQKGDIAEGYSVSREKKESFPLTVTSAQKNPTAFYLCASSIPGLNYGYTFGSGTRLTVV.

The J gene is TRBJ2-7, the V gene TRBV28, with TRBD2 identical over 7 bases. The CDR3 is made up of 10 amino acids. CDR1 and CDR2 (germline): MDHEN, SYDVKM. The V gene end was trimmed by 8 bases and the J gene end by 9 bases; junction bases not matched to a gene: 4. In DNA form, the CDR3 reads TGTGCCAGCGGATGGGAGGGGCAGTACTTC. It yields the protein CASGWEGQYF.

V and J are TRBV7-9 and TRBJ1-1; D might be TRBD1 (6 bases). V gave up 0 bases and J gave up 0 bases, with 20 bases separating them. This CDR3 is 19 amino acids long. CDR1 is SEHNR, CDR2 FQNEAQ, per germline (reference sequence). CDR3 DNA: TGTGCCAGCAGCTTAGCTAAGCGGGACATCTTTTTTGTGAACACTGAAGCTTTCTTT. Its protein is CASSLAKRDIFFVNTEAFF.